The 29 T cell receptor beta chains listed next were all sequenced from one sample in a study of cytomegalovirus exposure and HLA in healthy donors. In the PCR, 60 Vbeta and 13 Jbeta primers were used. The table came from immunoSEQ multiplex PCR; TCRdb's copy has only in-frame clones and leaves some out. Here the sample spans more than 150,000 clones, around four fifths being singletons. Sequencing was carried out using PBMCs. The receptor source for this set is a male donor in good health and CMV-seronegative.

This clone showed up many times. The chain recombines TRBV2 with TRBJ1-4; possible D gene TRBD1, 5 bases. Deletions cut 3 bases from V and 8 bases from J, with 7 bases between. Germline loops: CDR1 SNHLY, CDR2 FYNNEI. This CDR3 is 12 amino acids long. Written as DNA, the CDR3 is TGTGCCAGCAGTGACAGGGTGGAAAAACTGTTTTTT. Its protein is CASSDRVEKLFF.

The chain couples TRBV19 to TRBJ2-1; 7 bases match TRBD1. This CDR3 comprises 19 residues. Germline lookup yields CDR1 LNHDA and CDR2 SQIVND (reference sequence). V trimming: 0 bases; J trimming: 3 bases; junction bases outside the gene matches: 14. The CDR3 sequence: CASSIDPFRQGVIYNEQFF. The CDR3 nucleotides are TGTGCCAGTAGTATAGATCCCTTCAGACAGGGAGTTATCTACAATGAGCAGTTCTTC.

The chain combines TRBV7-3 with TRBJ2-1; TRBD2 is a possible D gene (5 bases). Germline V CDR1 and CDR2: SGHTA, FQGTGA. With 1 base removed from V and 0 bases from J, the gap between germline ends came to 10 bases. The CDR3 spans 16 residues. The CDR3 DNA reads TGTGCCAGCAGCTTAATGGCGGGTGGCTCCTACAATGAGCAGTTCTTC. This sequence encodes CASSLMAGGSYNEQFF.

The CDR3: CASSSPRGNTDTQYF. The CDR3 DNA follows: TGTGCCAGCAGTTCCCCCAGGGGGAACACAGATACGCAGTATTTT. The V and J genes are TRBV28 and TRBJ2-3; the match to TRBD1 covers 7 bases. V was clipped by 4 bases and J by 2 bases; unmatched bases: 6. This CDR3 is built from 15 residues. The germline gives CDR1 MDHEN, CDR2 SYDVKM.

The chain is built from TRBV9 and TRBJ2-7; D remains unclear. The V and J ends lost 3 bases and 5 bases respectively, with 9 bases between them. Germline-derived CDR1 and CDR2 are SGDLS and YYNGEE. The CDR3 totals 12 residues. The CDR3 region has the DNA TGTGCCAGCAGCGCGGTTGGAGACGAGCAGTACTTC. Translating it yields CASSAVGDEQYF.

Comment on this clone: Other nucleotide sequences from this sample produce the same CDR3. CDR3 bases: TGTGCCAGCAGCTTAGGAGGGACAGGGGGCAATGAGCAGTTCTTC. Amino acids: CASSLGGTGGNEQFF. The V gene is TRBV7-2, the J gene TRBJ2-1, with 11 bases that match TRBD1. The CDR3 length is 15 residues. The V segment lost 1 base and the J segment 6 bases; nucleotides outside the gene matches: 2. The germline V gene has CDR1 SGHTA and CDR2 FQGNSA.

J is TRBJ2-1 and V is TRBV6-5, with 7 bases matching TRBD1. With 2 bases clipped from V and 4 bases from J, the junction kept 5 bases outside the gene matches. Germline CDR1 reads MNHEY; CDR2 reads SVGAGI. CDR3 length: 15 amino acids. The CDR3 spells CASSYGGQTYNEQFF. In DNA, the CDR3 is TGTGCCAGCAGTTACGGGGGACAGACGTACAATGAGCAGTTCTTC.

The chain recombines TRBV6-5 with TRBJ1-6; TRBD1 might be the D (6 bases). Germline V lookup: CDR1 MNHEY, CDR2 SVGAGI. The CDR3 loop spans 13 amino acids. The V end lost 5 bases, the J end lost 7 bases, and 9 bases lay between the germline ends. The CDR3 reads CASSGTMNSPLHF. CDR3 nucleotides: TGTGCCAGCAGTGGGACAATGAATTCACCCCTCCACTTT.

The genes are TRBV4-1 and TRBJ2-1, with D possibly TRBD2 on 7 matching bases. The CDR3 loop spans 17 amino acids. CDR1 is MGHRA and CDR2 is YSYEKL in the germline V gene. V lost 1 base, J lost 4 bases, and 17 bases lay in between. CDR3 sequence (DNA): TGCGCCAGCAGCCAAGTGCTCCTGGAGGGGGGGTACAATGAGCAGTTCTTC. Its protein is CASSQVLLEGGYNEQFF.

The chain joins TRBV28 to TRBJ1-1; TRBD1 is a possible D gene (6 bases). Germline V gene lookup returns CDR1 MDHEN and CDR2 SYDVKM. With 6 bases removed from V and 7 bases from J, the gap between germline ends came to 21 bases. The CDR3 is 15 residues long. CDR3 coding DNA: TGTGCCAGCAGCCCCAGCGGGGGCGAATACCTTGAAGCTTTCTTT. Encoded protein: CASSPSGGEYLEAFF.

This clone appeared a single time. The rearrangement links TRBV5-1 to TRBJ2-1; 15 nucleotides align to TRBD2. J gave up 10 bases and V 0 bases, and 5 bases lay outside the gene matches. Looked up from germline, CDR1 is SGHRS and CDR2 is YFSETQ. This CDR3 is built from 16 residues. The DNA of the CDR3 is TGCGCCAGCAGCTTGGACAACGGACTAGCGGGAGGGGAGCAGTTCTTC. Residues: CASSLDNGLAGGEQFF.

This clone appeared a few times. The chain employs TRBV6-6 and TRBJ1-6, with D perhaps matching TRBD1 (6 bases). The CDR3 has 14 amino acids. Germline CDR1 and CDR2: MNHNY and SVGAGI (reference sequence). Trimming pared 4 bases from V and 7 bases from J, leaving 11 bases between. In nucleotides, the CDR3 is TGTGCCAGCAGTTTACAGGGTTGGAATTCACCCCTCCACTTT. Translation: CASSLQGWNSPLHF.

The CDR3 spells CASSYGGQGRNTQYF. The CDR3 nucleotides read TGTGCCAGCAGTTACGGGGGACAGGGTCGGAATACGCAGTATTTT. This chain connects TRBV6-5 to TRBJ2-3, with 9 bases matching TRBD1. J was trimmed by 7 bases and V by 2 bases; bases with no gene match: 7. The CDR3 runs to 15 residues. Per the germline V gene, CDR1 is MNHEY and CDR2 is SVGAGI.

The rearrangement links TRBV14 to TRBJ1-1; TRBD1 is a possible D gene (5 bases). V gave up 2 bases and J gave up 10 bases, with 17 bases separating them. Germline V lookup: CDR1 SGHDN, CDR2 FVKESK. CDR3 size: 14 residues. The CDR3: CASSQTRGSSVAFF. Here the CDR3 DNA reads TGTGCCAGCAGCCAAACCCGGGGGAGTAGTGTAGCTTTCTTT.

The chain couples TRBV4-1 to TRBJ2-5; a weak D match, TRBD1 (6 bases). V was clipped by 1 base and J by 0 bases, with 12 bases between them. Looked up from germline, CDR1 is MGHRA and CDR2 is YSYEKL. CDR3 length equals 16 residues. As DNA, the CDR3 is TGCGCCAGCAGCCAAGCTACAGGGATGTACCAAGAGACCCAGTACTTC. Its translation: CASSQATGMYQETQYF.

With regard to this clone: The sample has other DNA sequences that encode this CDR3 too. As DNA, the CDR3 is TGTGCCAGCAGCGTGGGACTAGCGGGAGGAAATGAGCAGTTCTTC. As protein: CASSVGLAGGNEQFF. V gene TRBV9 combines with J gene TRBJ2-1; 15 positions agree with TRBD2. V lost 2 bases and J lost 7; bases outside the gene matches: 1. The CDR3 covers 15 residues. From germline, CDR1 is SGDLS and CDR2 YYNGEE.

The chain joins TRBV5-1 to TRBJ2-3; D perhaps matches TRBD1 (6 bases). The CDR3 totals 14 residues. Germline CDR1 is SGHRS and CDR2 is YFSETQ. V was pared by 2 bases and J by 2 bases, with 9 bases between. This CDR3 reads CASSFRDNTDTQYF. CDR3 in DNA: TGCGCCAGCAGCTTCCGGGACAACACAGATACGCAGTATTTT.

This CDR3 reads CAWNLAGSYEQFF. The CDR3 bases are TGTGCCTGGAACTTAGCGGGAAGCTATGAGCAGTTCTTC. The chain links TRBV30 to TRBJ2-1; 8 bases map to TRBD2. Trimming at V came to 4 bases and at J to 8 bases, leaving 7 bases not matched to a gene. This CDR3 is built from 13 residues. Germline V CDR1 and CDR2: GTSNPN, SVGIG (reference sequence).

CDR3 DNA sequence: TGCAGCGTGACAGGGGCGTTGGCGAACACTGAAGCTTTCTTT. This encodes CSVTGALANTEAFF. The chain recombines TRBV29-1 with TRBJ1-1, with 8 bases lining up with TRBD1. Unmatched junction bases numbered 7, after V lost 6 bases and J lost 1 base. CDR3 length: 14 amino acids. The V gene's germline CDR1 is SQVTM and CDR2 ANQGSEA.

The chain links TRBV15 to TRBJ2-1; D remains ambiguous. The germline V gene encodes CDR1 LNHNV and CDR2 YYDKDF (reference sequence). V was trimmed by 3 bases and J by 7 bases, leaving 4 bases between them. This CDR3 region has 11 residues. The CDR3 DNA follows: TGTGCCACCAGCAGCGCGAATGAGCAGTTCTTC. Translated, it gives CATSSANEQFF.

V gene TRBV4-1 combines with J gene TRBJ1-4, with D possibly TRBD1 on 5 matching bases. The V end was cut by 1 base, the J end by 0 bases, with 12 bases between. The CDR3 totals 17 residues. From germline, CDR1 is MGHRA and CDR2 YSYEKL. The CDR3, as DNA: TGCGCCAGCAGCCAAGGGTGGCGGGGCACAACTAATGAAAAACTGTTTTTT. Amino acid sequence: CASSQGWRGTTNEKLFF.

CDR3 DNA sequence: TGTGCCAGCAGCCAGACAGGCTTAGGCACAGATACGCAGTATTTT. Protein product: CASSQTGLGTDTQYF. This chain links TRBV7-2 with TRBJ2-3; D might be TRBD1 (6 bases). Looked up from germline, CDR1 is SGHTA and CDR2 is FQGNSA. The CDR3 sequence is 15 residues long. V lost 5 bases and J 1 base, leaving 13 bases between the germline ends.

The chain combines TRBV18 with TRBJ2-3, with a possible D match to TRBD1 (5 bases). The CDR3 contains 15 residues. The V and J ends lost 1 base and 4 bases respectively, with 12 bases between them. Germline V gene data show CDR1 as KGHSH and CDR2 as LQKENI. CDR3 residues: CASSPRQLRADTQYF. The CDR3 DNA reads TGTGCCAGCTCACCACGACAGCTAAGGGCAGATACGCAGTATTTT.

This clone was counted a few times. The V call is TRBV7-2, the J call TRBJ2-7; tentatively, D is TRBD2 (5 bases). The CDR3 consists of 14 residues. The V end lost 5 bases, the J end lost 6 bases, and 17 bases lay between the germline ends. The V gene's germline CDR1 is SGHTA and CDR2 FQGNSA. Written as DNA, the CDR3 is TGTGCCAGCAGCGCAATGGGGAGTGTGGTCGAGCAGTACTTC. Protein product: CASSAMGSVVEQYF.

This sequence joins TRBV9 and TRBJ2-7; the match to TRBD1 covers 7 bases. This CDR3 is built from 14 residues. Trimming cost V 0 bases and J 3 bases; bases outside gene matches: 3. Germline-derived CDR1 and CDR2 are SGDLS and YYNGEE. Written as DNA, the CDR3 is TGTGCCAGCAGCGTAGGAGACAGGGACTACGAGCAGTACTTC. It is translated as CASSVGDRDYEQYF.

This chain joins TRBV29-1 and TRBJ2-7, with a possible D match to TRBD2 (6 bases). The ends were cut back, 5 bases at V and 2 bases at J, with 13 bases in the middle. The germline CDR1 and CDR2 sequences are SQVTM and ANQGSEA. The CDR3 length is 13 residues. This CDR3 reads CSVLPSDTYEQYF. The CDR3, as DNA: TGCAGCGTTCTCCCTAGCGACACCTACGAGCAGTACTTC.

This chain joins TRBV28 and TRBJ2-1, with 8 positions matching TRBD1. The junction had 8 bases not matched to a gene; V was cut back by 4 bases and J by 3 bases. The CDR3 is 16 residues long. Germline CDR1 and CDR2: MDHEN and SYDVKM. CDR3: CASSYKIGTGYNEQFF. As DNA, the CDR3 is TGTGCCAGCAGTTACAAAATCGGGACAGGCTACAATGAGCAGTTCTTC.

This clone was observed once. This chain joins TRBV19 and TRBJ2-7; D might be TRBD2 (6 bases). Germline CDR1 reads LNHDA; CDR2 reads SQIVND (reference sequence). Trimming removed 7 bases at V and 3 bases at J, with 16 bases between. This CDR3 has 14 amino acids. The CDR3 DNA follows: TGTGCCAGTAATTTGGGGGGAGGACTCTACGAGCAGTACTTC. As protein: CASNLGGGLYEQYF.

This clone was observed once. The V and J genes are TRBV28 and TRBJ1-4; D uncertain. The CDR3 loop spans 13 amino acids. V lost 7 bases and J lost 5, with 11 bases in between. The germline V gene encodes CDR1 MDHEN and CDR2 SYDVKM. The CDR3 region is CASTTGWNEKLFF. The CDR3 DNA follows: TGTGCCAGCACCACCGGTTGGAATGAAAAACTGTTTTTT.